A selection of T cell receptor beta chains follows, all from one sample in a study of cytomegalovirus exposure and HLA in healthy donors. Assay used: immunoSEQ multiplex PCR; TCRdb lists only in-frame clones, some missing. The sample yields about 130,000 clones, more than 95% seen once. Input material: PBMCs. The source is a man between 18 and 35 years old in good health and CMV-seronegative. The CDR3 runs from the conserved cysteine through the conserved F or W. D genes are given only for firm matches. Not every row has a clone size; where given, it reads once, few, many or a size class.

j_call: TRBJ1-5; v_call: TRBV15; d_call: TRBD1; clone_size: -; cdr3_nt: TGTGCCACCAGCAGAGGGACAGGGGTGGGCAATCAGCCCCAGCATTTT; cdr3_aa: CATSRGTGVGNQPQHF
j_call: TRBJ2-1; v_call: TRBV5-1; d_call: -; clone_size: once; cdr3_nt: TGCGCCAGCAACCAGGACTCCGTATACAATGAGCAGTTCTTC; cdr3_aa: CASNQDSVYNEQFF
j_call: TRBJ1-2; v_call: TRBV30; d_call: -; clone_size: -; cdr3_nt: TGTGCCTGGAGTGTAGGAGGGTGGGATGATGGCTACACCTTC; cdr3_aa: CAWSVGGWDDGYTF
j_call: TRBJ2-1; v_call: TRBV28; d_call: -; clone_size: -; cdr3_nt: TGTGCCAGCAGTTTCTGGGACGGGAGAAATGAGCAGTTCTTC; cdr3_aa: CASSFWDGRNEQFF
j_call: TRBJ2-1; v_call: TRBV6-1; d_call: TRBD2; clone_size: -; cdr3_nt: TGTGCCAGCAGTGGAACAGCGGGAAGCTACAATGAGCAGTTCTTC; cdr3_aa: CASSGTAGSYNEQFF
j_call: TRBJ1-6; v_call: TRBV5-1; d_call: TRBD1; clone_size: -; cdr3_nt: TGCGCCAGCAGCGCGGACAGGGGGCTGAAGTCACCCCTCCACTTT; cdr3_aa: CASSADRGLKSPLHF
j_call: TRBJ2-5; v_call: TRBV2; d_call: -; clone_size: -; cdr3_nt: TGTGCCAACATCAAGAGGGAGACCCAGTACTTC; cdr3_aa: CANIKRETQYF
j_call: TRBJ2-2; v_call: TRBV5-1; d_call: TRBD2; clone_size: once; cdr3_nt: TGCGCCAGTTCCGGGACTACCTACACCGGGGAGCTGTTTTTT; cdr3_aa: CASSGTTYTGELFF
j_call: TRBJ1-2; v_call: TRBV7-9; d_call: TRBD1; clone_size: -; cdr3_nt: TGTGCCAGCAGCCCCGGGACAGGAAACGGCTACACCTTC; cdr3_aa: CASSPGTGNGYTF
j_call: TRBJ2-1; v_call: TRBV28; d_call: TRBD1; clone_size: -; cdr3_nt: TGTGCCAGCACCCGACAGGGTCCCTACAATGAGCAGTTCTTC; cdr3_aa: CASTRQGPYNEQFF
j_call: TRBJ1-2; v_call: TRBV29-1; d_call: TRBD1; clone_size: -; cdr3_nt: TGCAGCGTTCAGGGGGGTACAGGGTATGGCTACACCTTC; cdr3_aa: CSVQGGTGYGYTF
j_call: TRBJ1-5; v_call: TRBV6-5; d_call: -; clone_size: -; cdr3_nt: TGTGCCAGCAGTTACTCCGGGGGGGATCAGCCCCAGCATTTT; cdr3_aa: CASSYSGGDQPQHF
j_call: TRBJ2-4; v_call: TRBV7-3; d_call: -; clone_size: once; cdr3_nt: TGTGCCAGCAGCTTATATGGGGAGCTAGCCAAAAACATTCAGTACTTC; cdr3_aa: CASSLYGELAKNIQYF
j_call: TRBJ2-3; v_call: TRBV27; d_call: TRBD2; clone_size: -; cdr3_nt: TGTGCCAGCATGTTAGTAGCGGGAGTCAGAGATACGCAGTATTTT; cdr3_aa: CASMLVAGVRDTQYF
j_call: TRBJ2-2; v_call: TRBV28; d_call: TRBD1; clone_size: -; cdr3_nt: TGTGCCAGCAGTTCGACAGGGGCGACCGGGGAGCTGTTTTTT; cdr3_aa: CASSSTGATGELFF
j_call: TRBJ2-7; v_call: TRBV6-5; d_call: TRBD2; clone_size: -; cdr3_nt: TGTGCCAGCAGTCTTCAGAGCGGGAGAACCTACGAGCAGTACTTC; cdr3_aa: CASSLQSGRTYEQYF
j_call: TRBJ2-1; v_call: TRBV6-4; d_call: -; clone_size: -; cdr3_nt: TGCGCCAGCAGCCAGAGTGAGGTCAATGAGCAGTTCTTC; cdr3_aa: CASSQSEVNEQFF
j_call: TRBJ2-3; v_call: TRBV25-1; d_call: -; clone_size: -; cdr3_nt: TGTGCCAGCAGTACGCAGGGTCGCACAGATACGCAGTATTTT; cdr3_aa: CASSTQGRTDTQYF
j_call: TRBJ2-3; v_call: TRBV4-2; d_call: TRBD2; clone_size: -; cdr3_nt: TGTGCCAGCAACCCTGCGACCGGGGCGGGAGGGCAAAGAGATACGCAGTATTTT; cdr3_aa: CASNPATGAGGQRDTQYF
j_call: TRBJ2-1; v_call: TRBV27; d_call: -; clone_size: -; cdr3_nt: TGTGCCAGCAGCCTCACAGGGAACAATGAGCAGTTCTTC; cdr3_aa: CASSLTGNNEQFF
j_call: TRBJ2-3; v_call: TRBV11-2; d_call: TRBD1; clone_size: -; cdr3_nt: TGTGCCAGCAGCCCCCCTTGGGACAGGGGTGAGTCAGATACGCAGTATTTT; cdr3_aa: CASSPPWDRGESDTQYF
j_call: TRBJ2-7; v_call: TRBV19; d_call: TRBD1; clone_size: -; cdr3_nt: TGTGCCAGTAGGGACAGGTGGGACTACGAGCAGTACTTC; cdr3_aa: CASRDRWDYEQYF
j_call: TRBJ2-3; v_call: TRBV19; d_call: TRBD2; clone_size: -; cdr3_nt: TGTGCCAGTAGGACGGGCGGGAGGGTCACAGATACGCAGTATTTT; cdr3_aa: CASRTGGRVTDTQYF
j_call: TRBJ2-3; v_call: TRBV6-5; d_call: -; clone_size: -; cdr3_nt: TGTGCCAGCAGTTACGGAGGGGCAGATACGCAGTATTTT; cdr3_aa: CASSYGGADTQYF
j_call: TRBJ1-3; v_call: TRBV19; d_call: TRBD1; clone_size: -; cdr3_nt: TGTGCCAGTAGTACAGGGGGCTCTGGAAACACCATATATTTT; cdr3_aa: CASSTGGSGNTIYF
j_call: TRBJ2-3; v_call: TRBV5-1; d_call: TRBD2; clone_size: -; cdr3_nt: TGCGCCAGCAGCTTGGAGTGGGCTAGCGGCGAGACAGATACGCAGTATTTT; cdr3_aa: CASSLEWASGETDTQYF
j_call: TRBJ2-1; v_call: TRBV7-2; d_call: -; clone_size: -; cdr3_nt: TGTGCCAGCAGCTTAGAGCAGCGGGCGGCCTACAATGAGCAGTTCTTC; cdr3_aa: CASSLEQRAAYNEQFF
j_call: TRBJ2-5; v_call: TRBV7-9; d_call: -; clone_size: -; cdr3_nt: TGTGCCAGCAGCGCAACGGGACTTCGAGAGACCCAGTACTTC; cdr3_aa: CASSATGLRETQYF
j_call: TRBJ2-1; v_call: TRBV28; d_call: -; clone_size: -; cdr3_nt: TGTGCCAGCAGTTACAGCTACAATGAGCAGTTCTTC; cdr3_aa: CASSYSYNEQFF
j_call: TRBJ1-2; v_call: TRBV27; d_call: TRBD1; clone_size: -; cdr3_nt: TGTGCCAACACCAGGGGGACTAACTATGGCTACACCTTC; cdr3_aa: CANTRGTNYGYTF
j_call: TRBJ2-1; v_call: TRBV5-4; d_call: -; clone_size: once; cdr3_nt: TGTGCCAGCAGCTTTCCACCACAGTACAATGAGCAGTTCTTC; cdr3_aa: CASSFPPQYNEQFF
j_call: TRBJ1-2; v_call: TRBV30; d_call: TRBD1; clone_size: -; cdr3_nt: TGTGCCTGGAGTCCCGGGACAGGGCTGGGCTACACCTTC; cdr3_aa: CAWSPGTGLGYTF
j_call: TRBJ2-3; v_call: TRBV9; d_call: TRBD2; clone_size: -; cdr3_nt: TGTGCCAGCAGCGTTCGACTAGCGGGCACAGATACGCAGTATTTT; cdr3_aa: CASSVRLAGTDTQYF
j_call: TRBJ1-5; v_call: TRBV28; d_call: TRBD1; clone_size: -; cdr3_nt: TGTGCCAGCAGCCAATTGACAGGGAGTTATAGCAATCAGCCCCAGCATTTT; cdr3_aa: CASSQLTGSYSNQPQHF
j_call: TRBJ1-1; v_call: TRBV30; d_call: TRBD1; clone_size: -; cdr3_nt: TGTGCCTGGCAAGGGGGGACAGGGGACTATGGCACTGAAGCTTTCTTT; cdr3_aa: CAWQGGTGDYGTEAFF
j_call: TRBJ2-1; v_call: TRBV7-3; d_call: -; clone_size: -; cdr3_nt: TGTGCCAGCAGCTTGGGATCGACAGGAGACAATGAGCAGTTCTTC; cdr3_aa: CASSLGSTGDNEQFF
j_call: TRBJ2-7; v_call: TRBV28; d_call: -; clone_size: -; cdr3_nt: TGTGCCAGCAGTTCGCTCCGACATCTTAACTCCTACGAGCAGTACTTC; cdr3_aa: CASSSLRHLNSYEQYF
j_call: TRBJ2-7; v_call: TRBV30; d_call: TRBD1; clone_size: -; cdr3_nt: TGTGTCTCGGACAGGGGGTCAGACGAGCAGTACTTC; cdr3_aa: CVSDRGSDEQYF
j_call: TRBJ1-3; v_call: TRBV27; d_call: TRBD1; clone_size: -; cdr3_nt: TGTGCCAGCAGTTATAAGGGGGCGTACGGAAACACCATATATTTT; cdr3_aa: CASSYKGAYGNTIYF
j_call: TRBJ2-7; v_call: TRBV28; d_call: -; clone_size: -; cdr3_nt: TGTGCCAGCAGTTTAACCTCCCGAGGGAGCTCCTACGAGCAGTACTTC; cdr3_aa: CASSLTSRGSSYEQYF
j_call: TRBJ1-5; v_call: TRBV5-5; d_call: TRBD1; clone_size: -; cdr3_nt: TGTGCCAGCAGCTCAAGGGTCAGGGGGGGCAATCAGCCCCAGCATTTT; cdr3_aa: CASSSRVRGGNQPQHF
j_call: TRBJ2-1; v_call: TRBV9; d_call: TRBD2; clone_size: -; cdr3_nt: TGTGCCAGCAGCGAATTAGCGGGAGGGCCTACAAATGAGCAGTTCTTC; cdr3_aa: CASSELAGGPTNEQFF
j_call: TRBJ2-1; v_call: TRBV5-1; d_call: TRBD1; clone_size: -; cdr3_nt: TGCGCCAGCAGCCACGGGACAGCTTACAATGAGCAGTTCTTC; cdr3_aa: CASSHGTAYNEQFF
j_call: TRBJ1-3; v_call: TRBV5-4; d_call: TRBD1; clone_size: -; cdr3_nt: TGTGCCAGCAGCGCTAGACAGGGGTCGGGACACACCATATATTTT; cdr3_aa: CASSARQGSGHTIYF
j_call: TRBJ2-3; v_call: TRBV7-3; d_call: TRBD2; clone_size: once; cdr3_nt: TGTGCCAGCAGCTTAAATGGCGGGAGCGCGGATACGCAGTATTTT; cdr3_aa: CASSLNGGSADTQYF
j_call: TRBJ2-2; v_call: TRBV2; d_call: TRBD1; clone_size: -; cdr3_nt: TGTGCCTTACGGACAGGGACCGGGGAGCTGTTTTTT; cdr3_aa: CALRTGTGELFF
j_call: TRBJ2-7; v_call: TRBV29-1; d_call: TRBD2; clone_size: -; cdr3_nt: TGCAGCGTTGAAGAGACTAGCGGCTACGAGCAGTACTTC; cdr3_aa: CSVEETSGYEQYF
j_call: TRBJ1-2; v_call: TRBV18; d_call: TRBD1; clone_size: -; cdr3_nt: TGTGCCAGCTCACTCCGGGACAGAACTTATGGCTACACCTTC; cdr3_aa: CASSLRDRTYGYTF
j_call: TRBJ2-7; v_call: TRBV10-3; d_call: TRBD2; clone_size: -; cdr3_nt: TGTGCCATCAGCGGGACTAGCGGGAGCGACGAGCAGTACTTC; cdr3_aa: CAISGTSGSDEQYF
j_call: TRBJ2-3; v_call: TRBV4-3; d_call: -; clone_size: -; cdr3_nt: TGCGCCAGCAGCCAAGAGGACAATCCGACAGATACGCAGTATTTT; cdr3_aa: CASSQEDNPTDTQYF
j_call: TRBJ1-5; v_call: TRBV18; d_call: TRBD1; clone_size: -; cdr3_nt: TGTGCCAGCTCTCAGGGGGACCCAAGCAATCAGCCCCAGCATTTT; cdr3_aa: CASSQGDPSNQPQHF
j_call: TRBJ2-2; v_call: TRBV9; d_call: -; clone_size: -; cdr3_nt: TGTGCCAGCAGCGTAGGGCCGGAGGGGGAGCTGTTTTTT; cdr3_aa: CASSVGPEGELFF
j_call: TRBJ2-7; v_call: TRBV6-5; d_call: -; clone_size: once; cdr3_nt: TGTGCCAGCAGGGGACAACCGGGGGAGCAGTACTTC; cdr3_aa: CASRGQPGEQYF
j_call: TRBJ2-2; v_call: TRBV13; d_call: -; clone_size: -; cdr3_nt: TGTGCCAGCAGCCAGAACACCGGGGAGCTGTTTTTT; cdr3_aa: CASSQNTGELFF
j_call: TRBJ2-1; v_call: TRBV15; d_call: -; clone_size: -; cdr3_nt: TGTGCCACCAGCCTGCAAGCGAACTCCTACAATGAGCAGTTCTTC; cdr3_aa: CATSLQANSYNEQFF
j_call: TRBJ2-3; v_call: TRBV4-1; d_call: -; clone_size: -; cdr3_nt: TGCGCCAGCAGCCAAGATCCAGACACAGATACGCAGTATTTT; cdr3_aa: CASSQDPDTDTQYF
j_call: TRBJ1-1; v_call: TRBV4-1; d_call: -; clone_size: -; cdr3_nt: TGCGCCAGCAGCCAGACTAAGGAGGGCCTCACTGAAGCTTTCTTT; cdr3_aa: CASSQTKEGLTEAFF